This TCR beta chain was retrieved from a study of blood T cell repertoires in COVID-19. Study details: Samples taken during acute and convalescent COVID-19 were collected in the United States, Italy and Spain.

This clone was counted only a few times. Trimming stripped 1 base from V and 3 bases from J, with 7 bases between. Germline loops: CDR1 SNHLY, CDR2 FYNNEI. The CDR3 loop spans 14 amino acids. Produced via immunoSEQ multiplex PCR; TCRdb's table is partial and in-frame only. The repertoire holds approximately 110,000 clones, with 85% as singletons. This TCR derives from a human donor in a cohort sampled during active COVID-19. V gene TRBV2 combines with J gene TRBJ1-5; D might be TRBD1 (5 bases). The material sequenced was peripheral blood. CDR3 in DNA: TGTGCCAGCAGTGAAGGACAGTTCAATCAGCCCCAGCATTTT. The encoded protein is CASSEGQFNQPQHF.